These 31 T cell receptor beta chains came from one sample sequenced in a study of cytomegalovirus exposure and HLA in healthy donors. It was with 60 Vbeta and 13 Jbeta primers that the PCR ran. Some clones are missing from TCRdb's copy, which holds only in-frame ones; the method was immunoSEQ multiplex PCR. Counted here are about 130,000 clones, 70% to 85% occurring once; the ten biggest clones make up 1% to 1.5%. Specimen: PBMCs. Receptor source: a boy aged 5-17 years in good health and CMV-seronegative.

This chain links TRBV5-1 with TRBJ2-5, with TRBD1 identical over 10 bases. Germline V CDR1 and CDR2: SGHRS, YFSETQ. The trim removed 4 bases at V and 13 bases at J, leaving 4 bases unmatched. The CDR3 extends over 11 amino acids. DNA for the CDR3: TGCGCCAGCAGCACCGGGACAGGGGCGTACTTC. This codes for CASSTGTGAYF.

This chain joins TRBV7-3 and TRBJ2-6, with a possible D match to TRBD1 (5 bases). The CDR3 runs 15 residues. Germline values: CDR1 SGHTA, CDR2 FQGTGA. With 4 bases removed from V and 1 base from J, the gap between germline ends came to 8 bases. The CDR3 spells CASSSGFSGANVLTF. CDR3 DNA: TGTGCCAGCAGCTCAGGGTTTTCTGGGGCCAACGTCCTGACTTTC.

This CDR3 reads CAWSQTRRGGNEQYF. The CDR3 DNA reads TGTGCCTGGAGTCAAACGAGGAGGGGAGGGAACGAGCAGTACTTC. The chain carries TRBV30 and TRBJ2-7, with 7 nucleotides matching TRBD2. The CDR3 sequence is 15 residues long. J was trimmed by 5 bases and V by 2 bases; bases with no gene match: 12. Germline V gene data show CDR1 as GTSNPN and CDR2 as SVGIG (reference sequence). The full variable domain, completed using reference TRBV30 and TRBJ2-7, is SQTIHQWPATLVQPVGSPLSLECTVEGTSNPNLYWYRQAAGRGLQLLFYSVGIGQISSEVPQNLSASRPQDRQFILSSKKLLLSDSGFYLCAWSQTRRGGNEQYFGPGTRLTVT.

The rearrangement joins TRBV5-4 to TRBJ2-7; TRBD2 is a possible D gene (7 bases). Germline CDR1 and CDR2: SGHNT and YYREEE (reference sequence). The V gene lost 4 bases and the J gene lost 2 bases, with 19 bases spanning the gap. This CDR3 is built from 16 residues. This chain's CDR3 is CASSASQGLAAYEQYF. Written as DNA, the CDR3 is TGTGCCAGCAGCGCTTCCCAGGGGCTAGCGGCCTACGAGCAGTACTTC.

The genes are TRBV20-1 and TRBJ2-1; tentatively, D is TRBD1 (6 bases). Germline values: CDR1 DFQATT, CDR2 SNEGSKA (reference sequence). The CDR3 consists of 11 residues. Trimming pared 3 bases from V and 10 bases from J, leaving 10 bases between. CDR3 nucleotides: TGCAGTGCTAGCCAGGGGTGGGAGCAGTTCTTC. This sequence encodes CSASQGWEQFF.

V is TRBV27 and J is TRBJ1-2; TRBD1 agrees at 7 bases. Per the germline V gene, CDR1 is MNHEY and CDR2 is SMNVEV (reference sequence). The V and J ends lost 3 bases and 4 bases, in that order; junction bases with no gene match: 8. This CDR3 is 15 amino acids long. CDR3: CASSFSKGAGYGYTF. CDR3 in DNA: TGTGCCAGCAGTTTTAGTAAGGGGGCTGGCTATGGCTACACCTTC.

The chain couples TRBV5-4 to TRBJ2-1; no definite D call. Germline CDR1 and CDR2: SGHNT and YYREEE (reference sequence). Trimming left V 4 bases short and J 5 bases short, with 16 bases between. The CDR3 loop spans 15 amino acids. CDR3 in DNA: TGTGCCAGCAGCGGGCGACGGTCATCCGACAATGAGCAGTTCTTC. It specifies CASSGRRSSDNEQFF. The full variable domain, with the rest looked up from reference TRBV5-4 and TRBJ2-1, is ETGVTQSPTHLIKTRGQQVTLRCSSQSGHNTVSWYQQALGQGPQFIFQYYREEENGRGNFPPRFSGLQFPNYSSELNVNALELDDSALYLCASSGRRSSDNEQFFGPGTRLTVL.

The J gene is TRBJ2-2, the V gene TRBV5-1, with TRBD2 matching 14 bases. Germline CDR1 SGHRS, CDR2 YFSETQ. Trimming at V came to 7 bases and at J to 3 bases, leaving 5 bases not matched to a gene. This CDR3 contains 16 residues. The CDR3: CASQGLAGEDTGELFF. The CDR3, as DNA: TGCGCCAGCCAGGGACTAGCGGGAGAGGACACCGGGGAGCTGTTTTTT.

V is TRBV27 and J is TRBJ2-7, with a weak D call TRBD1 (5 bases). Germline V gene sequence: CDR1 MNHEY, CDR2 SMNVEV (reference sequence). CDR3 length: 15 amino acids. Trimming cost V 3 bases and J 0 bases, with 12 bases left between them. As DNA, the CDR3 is TGTGCCAGCAGTTTTAAGGGGCCAAGCTCCTACGAGCAGTACTTC. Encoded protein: CASSFKGPSSYEQYF.

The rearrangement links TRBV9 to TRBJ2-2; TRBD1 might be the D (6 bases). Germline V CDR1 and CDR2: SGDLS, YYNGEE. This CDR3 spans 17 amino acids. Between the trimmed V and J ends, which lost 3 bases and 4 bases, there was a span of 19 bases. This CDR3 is CASSDPHRRGSTGELFF. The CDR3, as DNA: TGTGCCAGCAGCGACCCACACCGCAGGGGTAGCACCGGGGAGCTGTTTTTT.

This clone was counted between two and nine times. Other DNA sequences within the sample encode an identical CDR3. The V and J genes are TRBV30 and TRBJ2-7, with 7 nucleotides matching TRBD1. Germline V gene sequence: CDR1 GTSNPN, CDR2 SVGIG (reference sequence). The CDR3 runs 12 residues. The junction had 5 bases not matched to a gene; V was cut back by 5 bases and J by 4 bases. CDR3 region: CAWGTVVYEQYF. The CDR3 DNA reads TGTGCCTGGGGGACAGTAGTTTACGAGCAGTACTTC.

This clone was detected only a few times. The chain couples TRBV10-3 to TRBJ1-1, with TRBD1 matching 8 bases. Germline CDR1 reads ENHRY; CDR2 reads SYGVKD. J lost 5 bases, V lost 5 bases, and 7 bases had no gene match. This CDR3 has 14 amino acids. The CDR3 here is CAISSGGAGTEAFF. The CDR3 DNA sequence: TGTGCCATCAGTTCAGGGGGCGCGGGGACTGAAGCTTTCTTT.

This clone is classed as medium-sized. Written as DNA, the CDR3 is TGTGCCAGCAGCGCCGTCCAGGGTAGTCACGAGCAGTACTTC. This encodes CASSAVQGSHEQYF. The chain links TRBV7-9 to TRBJ2-7, with a possible D match to TRBD1 (5 bases). In germline, CDR1 is SEHNR, CDR2 FQNEAQ (reference sequence). V lost 5 bases and J 5 bases, leaving 16 bases between the germline ends. The CDR3 has 14 residues.

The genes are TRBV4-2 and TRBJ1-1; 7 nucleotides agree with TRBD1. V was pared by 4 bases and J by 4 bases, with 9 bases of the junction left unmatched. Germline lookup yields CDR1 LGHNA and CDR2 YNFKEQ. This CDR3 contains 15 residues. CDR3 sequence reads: CASSRVTQGSTEAFF. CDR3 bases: TGTGCCAGCAGCCGAGTCACACAGGGGAGCACTGAAGCTTTCTTT.

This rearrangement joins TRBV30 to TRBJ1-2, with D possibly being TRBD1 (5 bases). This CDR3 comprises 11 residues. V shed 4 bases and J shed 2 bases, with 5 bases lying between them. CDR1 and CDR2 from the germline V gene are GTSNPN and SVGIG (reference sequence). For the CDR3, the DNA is TGTGCCTGGAACAGGAACTATGGCTACACCTTC. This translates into CAWNRNYGYTF.

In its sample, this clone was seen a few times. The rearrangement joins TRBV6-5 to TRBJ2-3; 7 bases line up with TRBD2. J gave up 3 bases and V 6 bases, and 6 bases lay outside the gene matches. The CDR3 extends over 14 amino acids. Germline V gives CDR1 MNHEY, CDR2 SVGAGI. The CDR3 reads CASRTGLKTDTQYF. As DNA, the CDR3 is TGTGCCAGCAGGACGGGACTAAAAACAGATACGCAGTATTTT.

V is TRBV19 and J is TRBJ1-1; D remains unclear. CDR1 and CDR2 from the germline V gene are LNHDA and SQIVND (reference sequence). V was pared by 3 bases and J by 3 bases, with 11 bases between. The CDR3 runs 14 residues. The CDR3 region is CASSMEGAYTEAFF. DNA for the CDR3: TGTGCCAGTAGTATGGAGGGCGCTTACACTGAAGCTTTCTTT.

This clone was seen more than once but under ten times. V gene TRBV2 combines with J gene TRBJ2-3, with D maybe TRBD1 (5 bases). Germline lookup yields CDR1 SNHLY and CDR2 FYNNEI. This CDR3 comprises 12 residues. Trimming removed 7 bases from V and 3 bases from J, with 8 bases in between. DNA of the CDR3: TGTGCCAGCACAGGGTTAACAGATACGCAGTATTTT. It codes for CASTGLTDTQYF.

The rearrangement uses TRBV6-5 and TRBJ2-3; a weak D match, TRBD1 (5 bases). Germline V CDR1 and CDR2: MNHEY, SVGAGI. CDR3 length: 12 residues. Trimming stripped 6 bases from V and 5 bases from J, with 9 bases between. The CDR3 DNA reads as TGTGCCAGCAGCGAAGGGGTAGATACGCAGTATTTT. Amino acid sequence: CASSEGVDTQYF.

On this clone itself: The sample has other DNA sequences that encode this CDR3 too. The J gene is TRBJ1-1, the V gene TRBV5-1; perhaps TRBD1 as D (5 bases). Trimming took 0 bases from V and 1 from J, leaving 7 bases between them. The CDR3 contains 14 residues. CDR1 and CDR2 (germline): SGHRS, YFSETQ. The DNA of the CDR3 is TGCGCCAGCAGCTTGGGGACATCGAACACTGAAGCTTTCTTT. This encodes CASSLGTSNTEAFF.

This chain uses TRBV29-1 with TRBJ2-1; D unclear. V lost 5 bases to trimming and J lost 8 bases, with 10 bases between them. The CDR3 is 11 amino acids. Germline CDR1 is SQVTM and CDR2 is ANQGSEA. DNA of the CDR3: TGCAGCGTTCTCAGTTCCCATGAGCAGTTCTTC. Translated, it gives CSVLSSHEQFF.

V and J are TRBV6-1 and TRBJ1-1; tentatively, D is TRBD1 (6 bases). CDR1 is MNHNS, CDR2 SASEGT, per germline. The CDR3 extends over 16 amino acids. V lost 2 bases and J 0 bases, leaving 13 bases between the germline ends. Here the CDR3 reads CASSERGRGLNTEAFF. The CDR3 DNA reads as TGTGCCAGCAGTGAAAGGGGCAGGGGATTGAACACTGAAGCTTTCTTT.

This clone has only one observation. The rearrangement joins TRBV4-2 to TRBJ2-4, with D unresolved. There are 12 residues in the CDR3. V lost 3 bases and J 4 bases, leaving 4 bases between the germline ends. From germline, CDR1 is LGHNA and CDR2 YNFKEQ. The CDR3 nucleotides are TGTGCCAGCAGCCAGACTAAAAACATTCAGTACTTC. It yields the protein CASSQTKNIQYF.

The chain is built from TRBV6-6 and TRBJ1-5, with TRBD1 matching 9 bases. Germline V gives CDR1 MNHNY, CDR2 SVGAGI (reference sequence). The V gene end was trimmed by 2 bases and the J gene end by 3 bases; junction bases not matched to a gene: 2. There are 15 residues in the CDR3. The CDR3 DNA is TGTGCCAGCAGTTACAGGACAGGGGACAATCAGCCCCAGCATTTT. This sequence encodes CASSYRTGDNQPQHF.

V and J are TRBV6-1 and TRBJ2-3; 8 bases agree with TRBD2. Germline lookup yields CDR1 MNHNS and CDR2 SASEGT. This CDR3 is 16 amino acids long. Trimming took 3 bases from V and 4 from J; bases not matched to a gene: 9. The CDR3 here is CASSDGLAPPPDTQYF. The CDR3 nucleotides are TGTGCCAGCAGTGACGGACTAGCCCCACCACCAGATACGCAGTATTTT.

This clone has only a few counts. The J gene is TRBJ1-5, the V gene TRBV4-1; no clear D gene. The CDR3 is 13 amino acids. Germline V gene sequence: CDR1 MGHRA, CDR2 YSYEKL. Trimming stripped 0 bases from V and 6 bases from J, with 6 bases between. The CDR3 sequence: CASSQDNGQPQHF. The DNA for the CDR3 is TGCGCCAGCAGCCAAGATAACGGTCAGCCCCAGCATTTT.

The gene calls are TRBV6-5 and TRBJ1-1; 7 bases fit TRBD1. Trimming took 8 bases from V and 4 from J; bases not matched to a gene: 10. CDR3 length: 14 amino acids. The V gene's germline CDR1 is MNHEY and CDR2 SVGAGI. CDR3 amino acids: CASGELTGRTEAFF. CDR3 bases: TGTGCCAGCGGAGAGTTGACAGGGCGCACTGAAGCTTTCTTT.

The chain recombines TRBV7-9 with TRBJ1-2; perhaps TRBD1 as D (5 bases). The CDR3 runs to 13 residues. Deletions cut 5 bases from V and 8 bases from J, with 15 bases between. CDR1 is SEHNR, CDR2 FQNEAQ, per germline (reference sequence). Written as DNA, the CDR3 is TGTGCCAGCAGCCCCTTCGCGGGGGAGGGCTACACCTTC. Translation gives CASSPFAGEGYTF.

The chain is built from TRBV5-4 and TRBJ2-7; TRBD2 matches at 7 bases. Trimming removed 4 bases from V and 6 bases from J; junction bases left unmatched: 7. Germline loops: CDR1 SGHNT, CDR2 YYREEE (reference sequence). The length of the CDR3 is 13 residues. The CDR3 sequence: CASSPPTSSEQYF. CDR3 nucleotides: TGTGCCAGCAGCCCGCCGACTAGCTCCGAGCAGTACTTC.

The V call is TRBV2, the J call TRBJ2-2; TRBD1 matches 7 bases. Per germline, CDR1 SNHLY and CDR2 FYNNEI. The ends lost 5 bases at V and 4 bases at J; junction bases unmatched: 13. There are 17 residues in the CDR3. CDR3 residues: CASSYSGTETLTGELFF. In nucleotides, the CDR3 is TGTGCCAGCAGTTATTCCGGGACAGAGACCCTCACCGGGGAGCTGTTTTTT.

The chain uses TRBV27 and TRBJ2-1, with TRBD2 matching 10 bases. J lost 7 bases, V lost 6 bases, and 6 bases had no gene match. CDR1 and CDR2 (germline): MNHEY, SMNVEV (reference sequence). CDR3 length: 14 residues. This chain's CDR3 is CASSPTSGLNEQFF. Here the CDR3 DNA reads TGTGCCAGCAGCCCGACTAGCGGGCTAAATGAGCAGTTCTTC.